This TCR beta chain was captured in a study of T cell repertoires in cytomegalovirus infection. The overall study: Recently identified HLA-C-restricted CMV epitopes were among the peptides used.

V was clipped by 4 bases and J by 4 bases, with 19 bases between them. This CDR3 is built from 16 residues. Germline loops: CDR1 MNHNY, CDR2 SVGAGI (reference sequence). About this clonotype itself: Antigen: not known. A read error is likely, as this CDR3 ends without the conserved phenylalanine or tryptophan.

TCRdb passed the reads through MiXCR, listing each CDR3 protein once. The sample lists fewer than 950,000 distinct CDR3 sequences, approximately 32% occurring once. The study's findings and limits: HLA-C-restricted CMV-specific TCR beta clonotypes prevailed in the ex vivo response. Pooled public TCR beta family frequency picked out CMV carriers with the relevant HLA.

This chain connects TRBV6-6 to TRBJ1-2; TRBD1 is a possible D gene (6 bases). The specimen comprised cultured CD8+ T cells from PBMCs, sampled from culture after CMV antigen stimulation. This clonotype originated in a human donor in good health (CMV status not recorded). Some clones in this sample may be carry-over from other donors' samples. DNA of the CDR3: TGTGCCAGCAGTTTCCCCTCGGGGGGGCGAAGCTATGGCTACACCATC. It yields the protein CASSFPSGGRSYGYTI.